The TCR beta chain under discussion was sequenced for a study of blood T cell repertoires in COVID-19 (dated by TCRdb to about 2020). Notes on the research overall: The collaborator samples originated in the United States, Italy and Spain and spanned the acute and convalescent phases of COVID-19. The material from the prospective study consisted of cDNA or gDNA derived from T cells, B-cell-depleted T cells, or PBMCs. Subjects who had been exposed to COVID-19, were actively infected with it, or had recovered from it provided the deeply sampled blood TCRbeta repertoires that made up the dataset. The repertoires were released in a freely available public database intended as a resource for research on the immune response to SARS-CoV-2. The samples were drawn from two sources: the first 160 participants of the ongoing ImmuneRACE study, and 1,000 to 1,500 subjects contributed by 6 global collaborators. Nearly every sample came with metadata listing a de-identified subject ID, COVID-19 status, age in years and sex. Where available, HLA class I and class II types were taken from metadata supplied by the sample provider and were not determined by assay-based typing. Findings and caveats that apply to the study as a whole: The amount of clinical and demographic metadata varied by source and participant and was provided uncurated.

TCRbeta CDR3 regions were amplified from genomic DNA using the immunoSEQ Assay, a bias-controlled multiplex PCR. The published analysis was carried out like this. The number of nucleated cells in each sample was estimated from the amplification of reference gene primers within the assay. To quantify the absolute abundance of each unique TCRbeta CDR3 rearrangement, sequence reads were collapsed and filtered. For each sample, productive Simpson clonality was calculated as the square root of Simpson's diversity index across productive rearrangements. TCRdb stores this immuneACCESS table with in-frame sequences only. Part of the clones is absent; in the studies checked, under half of the shortfall reflects unresolved V genes, and no reason is known for the rest. V, J and clone size are those of that table, while D and trimming were read from the DNA. The sample table records about 150,000 clones; roughly 87% of these occur just once. Together, the top ten hold 7% of the sample.

V gives up 2 bases and J gives up 4 bases, and the segment between their germline ends measures 11 bases. CDR1 KGHDR and CDR2 SFDVKD were looked up in the germline V gene. The CDR3, from cysteine to phenylalanine, totals 15 residues. The entry retains the CDR3 DNA only, 45 bases that are in frame from base 1. In the prospective study, participants were roughly 18 to 89 years old, resided in about two dozen geographic areas of the United States, and were enrolled through a virtual design. To assign participants to cohorts, the prospective study relied on clinical history that participants themselves reported in a screening survey and a study questionnaire. Recovered participants in ImmuneRACE Cohort 3 were defined by two consecutive negative NP/OP PCR tests, clearance by a healthcare professional, or resolution of symptoms. Each participant in the prospective study had whole blood, serum and a nasopharyngeal or oropharyngeal swab collected by mobile phlebotomists. Over a roughly two-month period, participants in the prospective study had the option of providing additional blood draws and questionnaires. Prospective study blood samples were shipped either frozen or at room temperature before DNA extraction.

This clone was recorded only once. No antigen is known for it. No clone much larger than this one lies a single base away; base qualities are absent. This receptor chain uses TRBV24-1 and TRBJ2-1; the best D guess is TRBD2, with 5 bases matching. The sequence came from a woman between 45 and 60 years old who had recovered from COVID-19. The specimen was PBMCs or T cells enriched from blood (not recorded which). The CDR3 reads CATSDSRRGYNEQFF. The sequenced DNA is TGTGCCACCAGTGATTCTCGCCGGGGATACAATGAGCAGTTCTTC.